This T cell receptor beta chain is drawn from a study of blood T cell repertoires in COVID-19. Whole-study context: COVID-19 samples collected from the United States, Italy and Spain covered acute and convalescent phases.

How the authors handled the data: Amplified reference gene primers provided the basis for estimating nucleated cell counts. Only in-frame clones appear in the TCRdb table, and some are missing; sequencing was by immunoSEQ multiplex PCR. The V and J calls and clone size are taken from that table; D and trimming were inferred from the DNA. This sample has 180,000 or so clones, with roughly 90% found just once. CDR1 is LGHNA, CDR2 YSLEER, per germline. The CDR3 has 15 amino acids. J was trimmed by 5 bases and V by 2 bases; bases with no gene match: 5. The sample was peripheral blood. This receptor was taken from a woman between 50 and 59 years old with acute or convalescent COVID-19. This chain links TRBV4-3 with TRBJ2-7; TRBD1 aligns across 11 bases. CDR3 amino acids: CASSQYGTGGNEQYF. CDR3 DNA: TGCGCCAGCAGCCAATACGGGACAGGGGGTAACGAGCAGTACTTC.